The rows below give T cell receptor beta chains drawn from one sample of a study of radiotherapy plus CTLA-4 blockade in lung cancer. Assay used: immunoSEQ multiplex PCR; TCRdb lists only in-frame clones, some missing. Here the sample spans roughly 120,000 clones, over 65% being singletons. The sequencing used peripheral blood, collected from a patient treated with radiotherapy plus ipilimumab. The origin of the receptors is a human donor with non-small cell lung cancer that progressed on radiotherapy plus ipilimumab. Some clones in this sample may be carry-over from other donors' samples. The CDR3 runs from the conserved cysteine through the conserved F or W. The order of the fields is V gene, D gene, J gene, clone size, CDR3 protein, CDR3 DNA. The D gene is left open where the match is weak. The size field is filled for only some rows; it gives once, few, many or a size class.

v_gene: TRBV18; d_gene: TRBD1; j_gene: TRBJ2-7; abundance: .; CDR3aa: CASSPLSRQGTTHEQYF; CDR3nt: TGTGCCAGCTCACCACTCAGCCGACAGGGGACCACCCACGAGCAGTACTTC
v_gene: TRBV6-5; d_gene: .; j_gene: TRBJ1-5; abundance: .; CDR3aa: CASSYSYLSNQPQHF; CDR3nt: TGTGCCAGCAGTTACTCTTATCTGAGCAATCAGCCCCAGCATTTT
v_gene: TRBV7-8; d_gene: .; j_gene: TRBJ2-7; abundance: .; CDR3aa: CASSPRVGAYEQYF; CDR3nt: TGTGCCAGCAGCCCACGAGTGGGGGCGTACGAGCAGTACTTC
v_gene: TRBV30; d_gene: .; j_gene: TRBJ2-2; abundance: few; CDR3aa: CAWSLGENTGELFF; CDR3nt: TGTGCCTGGAGTTTAGGAGAAAACACCGGGGAGCTGTTTTTT
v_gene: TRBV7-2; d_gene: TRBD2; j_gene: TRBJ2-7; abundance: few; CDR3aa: CASSLRGLYEQYF; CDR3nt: TGTGCCAGCAGCTTACGGGGACTATACGAGCAGTACTTC
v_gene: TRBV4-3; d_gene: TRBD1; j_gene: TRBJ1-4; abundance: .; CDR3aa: CASSQDPGTGAEKLFF; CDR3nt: TGCGCCAGCAGCCAAGACCCCGGGACAGGCGCTGAAAAACTGTTTTTT
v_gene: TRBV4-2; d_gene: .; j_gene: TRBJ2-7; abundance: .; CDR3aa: CASSQGSASYEQYF; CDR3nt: TGTGCCAGCAGCCAAGGATCCGCGTCCTACGAGCAGTACTTC
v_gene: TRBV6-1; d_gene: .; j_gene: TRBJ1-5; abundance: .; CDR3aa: CATGPGPKSAQHF; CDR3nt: TGTGCCACCGGACCTGGCCCCAAGTCTGCCCAGCATTTT
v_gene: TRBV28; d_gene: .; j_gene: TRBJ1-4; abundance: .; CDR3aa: CASSSRSNEKLFF; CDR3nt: TGTGCCAGCAGCTCCCGAAGTAATGAAAAACTGTTTTTT
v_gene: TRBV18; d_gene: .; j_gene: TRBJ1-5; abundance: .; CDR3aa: CASSPSQVNQPQHF; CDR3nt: TGTGCCAGCTCACCAAGTCAGGTCAATCAGCCCCAGCATTTT
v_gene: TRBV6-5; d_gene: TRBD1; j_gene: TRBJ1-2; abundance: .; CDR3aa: CASSYTSGQENGYTF; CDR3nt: TGTGCCAGCAGTTATACGTCGGGACAGGAGAATGGCTACACCTTC
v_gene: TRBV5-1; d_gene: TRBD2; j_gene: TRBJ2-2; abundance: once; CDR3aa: CASSARGGAGGELFF; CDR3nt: TGCGCCAGCAGCGCCCGCGGGGGGGCTGGCGGGGAGCTGTTTTTT
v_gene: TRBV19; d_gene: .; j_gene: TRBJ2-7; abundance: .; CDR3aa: CASSIGDRLYEQYF; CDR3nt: TGTGCCAGTAGTATAGGTGACAGACTCTACGAGCAGTACTTC
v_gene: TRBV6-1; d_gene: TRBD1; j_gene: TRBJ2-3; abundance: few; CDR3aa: CAGGQGETDTQYF; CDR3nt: TGTGCCGGGGGACAGGGGGAAACAGATACGCAGTATTTT
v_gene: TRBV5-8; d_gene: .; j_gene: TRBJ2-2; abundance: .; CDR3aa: CASSLIGKSTGELFF; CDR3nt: TGTGCCAGCAGCTTAATTGGGAAAAGCACCGGGGAGCTGTTTTTT
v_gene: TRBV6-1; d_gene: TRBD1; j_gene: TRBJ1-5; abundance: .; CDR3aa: CASSSTGGNQPQHF; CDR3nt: TGTGCCAGCAGTTCCACAGGGGGGAATCAGCCCCAGCATTTT
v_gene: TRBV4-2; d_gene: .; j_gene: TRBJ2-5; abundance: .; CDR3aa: CASSQEGQPGLSLQYF; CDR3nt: TGTGCCAGCAGCCAAGAGGGGCAGCCGGGCCTGTCCCTGCAGTACTTC
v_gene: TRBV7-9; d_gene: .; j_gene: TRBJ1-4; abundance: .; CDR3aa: CASSLPVGEKLFF; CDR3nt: TGTGCCAGCAGCTTACCCGTTGGGGAAAAACTGTTTTTT
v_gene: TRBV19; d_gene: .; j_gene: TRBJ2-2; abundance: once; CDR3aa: CASEMDRNLAENTGELFF; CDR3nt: TGTGCCAGTGAAATGGACAGGAACCTAGCGGAGAACACCGGGGAGCTGTTTTTT
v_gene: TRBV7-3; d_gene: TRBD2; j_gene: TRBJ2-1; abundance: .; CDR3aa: CASSLKAGGPSEQFF; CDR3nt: TGTGCCAGCAGCTTAAAGGCGGGGGGGCCGAGTGAGCAGTTCTTC
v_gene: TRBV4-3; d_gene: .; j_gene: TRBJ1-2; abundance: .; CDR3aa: CASSIAGRANYGYTF; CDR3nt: TGCGCCAGCTCTATTGCAGGCAGAGCCAACTATGGCTACACCTTC
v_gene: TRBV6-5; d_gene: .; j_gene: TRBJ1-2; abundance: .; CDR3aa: CASSYWGANYGYTF; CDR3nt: TGTGCCAGCAGTTATTGGGGTGCCAACTATGGCTACACCTTC
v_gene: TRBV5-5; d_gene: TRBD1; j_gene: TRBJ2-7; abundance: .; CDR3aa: CASSTGQGGHYEQYF; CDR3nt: TGTGCCAGCAGCACGGGACAGGGGGGGCACTACGAGCAGTACTTC
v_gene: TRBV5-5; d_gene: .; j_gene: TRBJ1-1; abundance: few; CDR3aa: CASSLVGGSAEAFF; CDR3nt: TGTGCCAGCAGCTTGGTAGGGGGTAGCGCTGAAGCTTTCTTT
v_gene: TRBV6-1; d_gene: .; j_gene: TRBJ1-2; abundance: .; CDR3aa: CASSEASRELEGF; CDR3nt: TGTGCCAGCAGTGAAGCGTCGAGGGAGCTCGAGGGGTTC
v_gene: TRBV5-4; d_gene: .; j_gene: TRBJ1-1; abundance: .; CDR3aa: CASSPAVVGRNTEAFF; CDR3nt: TGTGCCAGCTCCCCGGCGGTTGTGGGGCGGAACACTGAAGCTTTCTTT
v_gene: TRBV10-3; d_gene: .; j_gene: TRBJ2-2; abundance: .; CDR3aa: CAISEGPNTGELFF; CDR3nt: TGTGCCATCAGTGAGGGTCCGAACACCGGGGAGCTGTTTTTT
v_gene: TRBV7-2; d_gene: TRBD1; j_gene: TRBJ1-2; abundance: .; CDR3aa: CASSLRGTGRYGYTF; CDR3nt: TGTGCCAGCAGCTTGCGAGGGACAGGGCGGTATGGCTACACCTTC
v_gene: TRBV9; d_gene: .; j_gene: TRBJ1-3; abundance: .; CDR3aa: CASSQRGLSGNTIYF; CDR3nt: TGTGCCAGCAGCCAGCGTGGACTCTCTGGAAACACCATATATTTT
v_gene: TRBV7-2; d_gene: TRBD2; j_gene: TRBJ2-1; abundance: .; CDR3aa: CASSLDGGAYNEQFF; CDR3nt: TGTGCCAGCAGCTTAGACGGGGGGGCCTACAATGAGCAGTTCTTC
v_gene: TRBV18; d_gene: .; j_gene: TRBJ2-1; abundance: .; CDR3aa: CASSPRAGAGENEQFF; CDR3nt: TGTGCCAGCTCACCGAGGGCGGGGGCCGGGGAAAATGAGCAGTTCTTC
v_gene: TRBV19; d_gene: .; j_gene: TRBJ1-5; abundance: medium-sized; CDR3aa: CASSTKVGVSNQPQHF; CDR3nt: TGTGCCAGTAGTACCAAAGTTGGGGTTAGCAATCAGCCCCAGCATTTT
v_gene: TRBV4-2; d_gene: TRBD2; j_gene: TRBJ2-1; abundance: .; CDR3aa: CASSQVFSGGANEQFF; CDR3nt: TGTGCCAGCAGCCAAGTCTTCAGCGGGGGGGCCAATGAGCAGTTCTTC
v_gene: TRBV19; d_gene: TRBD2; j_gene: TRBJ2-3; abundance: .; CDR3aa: CASSTLWGTRETDTQYF; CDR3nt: TGTGCCAGTAGTACCTTATGGGGGACTAGAGAGACAGATACGCAGTATTTT
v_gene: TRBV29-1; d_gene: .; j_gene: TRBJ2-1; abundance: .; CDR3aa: CSVEDKKHTRSYNEQFF; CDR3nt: TGCAGCGTTGAAGACAAAAAACACACTCGTTCCTACAATGAGCAGTTCTTC
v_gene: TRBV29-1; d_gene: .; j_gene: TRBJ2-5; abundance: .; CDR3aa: CSQIGGAGGETQYF; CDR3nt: TGCAGCCAAATAGGGGGGGCCGGCGGTGAGACCCAGTACTTC
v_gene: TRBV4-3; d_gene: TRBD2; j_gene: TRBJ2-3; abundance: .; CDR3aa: CASSLGLAIYF; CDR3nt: TGCGCCAGCTCTCTGGGACTAGCGATATATTTT
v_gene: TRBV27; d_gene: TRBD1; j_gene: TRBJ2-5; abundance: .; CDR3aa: CASSLNIGTGADETQYF; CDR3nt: TGTGCCAGCAGTTTAAATATAGGGACAGGGGCGGACGAGACCCAGTACTTC
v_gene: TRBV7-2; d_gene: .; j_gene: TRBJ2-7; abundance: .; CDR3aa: CASSQAAGAFYEQYF; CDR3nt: TGTGCCAGCAGCCAAGCGGCGGGGGCGTTCTACGAGCAGTACTTC
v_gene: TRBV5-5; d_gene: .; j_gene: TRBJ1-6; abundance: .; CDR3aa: CASSLPGLLLHF; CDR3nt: TGTGCCAGCAGCTTGCCCGGACTCCTACTCCACTTT
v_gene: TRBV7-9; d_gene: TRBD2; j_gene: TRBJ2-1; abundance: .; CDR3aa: CASRNTSGADNEQFF; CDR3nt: TGTGCCAGCAGAAATACTAGCGGAGCTGACAATGAGCAGTTCTTC
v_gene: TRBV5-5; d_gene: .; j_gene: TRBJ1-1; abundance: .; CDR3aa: CASSLDRNTEAFF; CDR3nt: TGTGCCAGCAGCTTGGACAGGAACACTGAAGCTTTCTTT
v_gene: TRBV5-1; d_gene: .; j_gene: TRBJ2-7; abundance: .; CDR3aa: CASSMQRVDGEQYF; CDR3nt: TGCGCCAGCAGCATGCAAAGGGTTGACGGGGAGCAGTACTTC
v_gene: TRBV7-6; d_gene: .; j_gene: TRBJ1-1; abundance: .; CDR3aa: CASSLGKLDTEAFF; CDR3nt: TGTGCCAGCAGCTTAGGGAAACTGGACACTGAAGCTTTCTTT
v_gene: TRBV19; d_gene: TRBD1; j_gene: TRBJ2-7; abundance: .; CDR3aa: CASSSKDRGRPEQYF; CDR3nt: TGTGCCAGTAGTTCCAAGGACAGGGGGCGCCCCGAGCAGTACTTC
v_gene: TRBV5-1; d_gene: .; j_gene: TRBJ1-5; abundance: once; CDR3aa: CASSLAVNQPQHF; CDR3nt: TGCGCCAGCAGCTTGGCAGTTAATCAGCCCCAGCATTTT
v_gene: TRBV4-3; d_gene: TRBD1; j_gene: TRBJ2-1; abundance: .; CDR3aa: CASSQAVPPGGLNEQFF; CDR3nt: TGCGCCAGCAGCCAAGCGGTTCCCCCAGGGGGATTGAATGAGCAGTTCTTC
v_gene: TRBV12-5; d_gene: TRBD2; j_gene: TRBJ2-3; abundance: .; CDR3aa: CARGTSGLTDTQYF; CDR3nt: TGTGCTAGGGGGACTAGCGGGCTCACAGATACGCAGTATTTT
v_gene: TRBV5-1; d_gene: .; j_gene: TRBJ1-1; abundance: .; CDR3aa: CASSLNAWGAGTEAFF; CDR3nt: TGCGCCAGCAGCCTAAACGCGTGGGGGGCGGGTACTGAAGCTTTCTTT
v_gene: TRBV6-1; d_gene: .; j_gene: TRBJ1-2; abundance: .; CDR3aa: CASSEWGASNYGYTF; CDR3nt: TGTGCCAGCAGTGAATGGGGGGCGTCTAACTATGGCTACACCTTC